These 5 T cell receptor beta chains were all obtained from the same sample, sequenced in a study of T cell responses to AZD1222 COVID-19 vaccine. Data came from immunoSEQ multiplex PCR; TCRdb stores just in-frame clones and leaves some out. The sample carries 68,000 or so clones, about nine tenths recorded once. The sequences come from peripheral blood, collected on day 0 of AZD1222 vaccination. These receptor sequences come from an adult in good health.

V is TRBV29-1 and J is TRBJ1-1; possible D gene TRBD1, 5 bases. CDR1 SQVTM and CDR2 ANQGSEA come from the germline V gene. The CDR3 contains 15 residues. The ends were cut back, 4 bases at V and 5 bases at J, with 20 bases in the middle. The CDR3 DNA is TGCAGCGTTGCCCAAGGCATGTCCAGGGCTACTGAAGCTTTCTTT. This encodes CSVAQGMSRATEAFF.

The V and J genes are TRBV30 and TRBJ1-5, with D perhaps TRBD1 (6 bases). The CDR3 is 14 residues long. V lost 2 bases and J 5 bases, leaving 13 bases between the germline ends. CDR1 and CDR2 (germline): GTSNPN, SVGIG (reference sequence). CDR3 in DNA: TGTGCCTGGAGTATTGGGACAACTTATCAGCCCCAGCATTTT. This sequence encodes CAWSIGTTYQPQHF.

The chain couples TRBV19 to TRBJ2-7; D gene unclear. The V gene's germline CDR1 is LNHDA and CDR2 SQIVND (reference sequence). The CDR3 has 13 amino acids. Trimming left V 7 bases short and J 1 base short, with 11 bases between. CDR3 nucleotide sequence: TGTGCCAGTACGGACGGGCCTTCCTACGAGCAGTACTTC. Protein product: CASTDGPSYEQYF.

The rearrangement links TRBV11-2 to TRBJ2-1, with 7 nucleotides matching TRBD1. V was pared by 1 base and J by 3 bases, with 6 bases of the junction left unmatched. CDR1 and CDR2 (germline): SGHAT, FQNNGV. The CDR3 has 16 residues. CDR3 amino acids: CASSLVEGAVYNEQFF. CDR3 DNA sequence: TGTGCCAGCAGCTTAGTAGAGGGGGCGGTCTACAATGAGCAGTTCTTC.

The chain couples TRBV11-3 to TRBJ2-1; 8 nucleotides match TRBD1. V gave up 5 bases and J gave up 10 bases; unmatched junction bases: 10. CDR3 length: 14 amino acids. The V gene's germline CDR1 is SGHNT and CDR2 YENEEA. CDR3 DNA sequence: TGTGCCAGCAGCCCGCGGACAGGGCTGGGCGAGCAGTTCTTC. Protein: CASSPRTGLGEQFF.